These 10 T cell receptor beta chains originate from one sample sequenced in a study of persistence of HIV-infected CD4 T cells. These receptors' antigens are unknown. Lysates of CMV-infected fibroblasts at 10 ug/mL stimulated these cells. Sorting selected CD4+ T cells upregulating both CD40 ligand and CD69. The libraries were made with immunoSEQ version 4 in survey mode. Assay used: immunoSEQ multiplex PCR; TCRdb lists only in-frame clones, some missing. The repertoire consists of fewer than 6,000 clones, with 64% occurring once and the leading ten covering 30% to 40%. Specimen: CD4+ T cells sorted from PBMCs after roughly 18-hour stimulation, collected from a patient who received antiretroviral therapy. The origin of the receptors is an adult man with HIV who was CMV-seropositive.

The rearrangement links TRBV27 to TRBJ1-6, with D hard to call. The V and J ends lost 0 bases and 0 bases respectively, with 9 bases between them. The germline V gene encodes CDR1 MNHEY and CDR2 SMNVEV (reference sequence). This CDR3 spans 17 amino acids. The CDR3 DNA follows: TGTGCCAGCAGTTTATCCGTCTTAAGCTCCTATAATTCACCCCTCCACTTT. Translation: CASSLSVLSSYNSPLHF.

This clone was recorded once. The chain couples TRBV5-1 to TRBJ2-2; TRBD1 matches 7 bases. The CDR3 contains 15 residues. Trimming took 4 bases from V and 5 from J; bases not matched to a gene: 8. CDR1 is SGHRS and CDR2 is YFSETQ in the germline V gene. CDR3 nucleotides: TGCGCCAGCAGCCATCGAGGGGGCCTTACCGGGGAGCTGTTTTTT. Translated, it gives CASSHRGGLTGELFF.

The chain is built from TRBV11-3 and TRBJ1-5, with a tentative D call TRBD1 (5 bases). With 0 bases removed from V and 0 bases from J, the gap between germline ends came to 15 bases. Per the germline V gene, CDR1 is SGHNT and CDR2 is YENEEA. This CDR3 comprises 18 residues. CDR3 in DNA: TGTGCCAGCAGCTTAGAAGAGCCTAGGACACGTAGCAATCAGCCCCAGCATTTT. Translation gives CASSLEEPRTRSNQPQHF.

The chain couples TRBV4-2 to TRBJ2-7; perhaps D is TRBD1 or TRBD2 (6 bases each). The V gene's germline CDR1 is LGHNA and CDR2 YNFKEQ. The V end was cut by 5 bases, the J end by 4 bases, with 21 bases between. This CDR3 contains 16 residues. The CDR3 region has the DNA TGTGCCAGCAGCACTAGTCCGATCGGGGGCGGATACGAGCAGTACTTC. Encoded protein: CASSTSPIGGGYEQYF.

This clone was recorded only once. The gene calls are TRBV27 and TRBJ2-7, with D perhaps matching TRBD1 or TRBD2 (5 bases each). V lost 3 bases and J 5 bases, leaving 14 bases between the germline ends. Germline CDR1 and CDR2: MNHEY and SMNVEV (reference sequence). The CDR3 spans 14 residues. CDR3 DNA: TGTGCCAGCAGTTTCCTACGGGACCCCAACGAGCAGTACTTC. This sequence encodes CASSFLRDPNEQYF.

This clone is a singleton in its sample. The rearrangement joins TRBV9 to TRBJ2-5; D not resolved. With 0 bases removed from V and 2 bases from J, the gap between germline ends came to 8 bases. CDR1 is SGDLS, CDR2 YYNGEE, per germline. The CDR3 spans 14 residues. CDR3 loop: CASSVVGGQETQYF. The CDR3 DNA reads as TGTGCCAGCAGCGTAGTCGGCGGACAAGAGACCCAGTACTTC.

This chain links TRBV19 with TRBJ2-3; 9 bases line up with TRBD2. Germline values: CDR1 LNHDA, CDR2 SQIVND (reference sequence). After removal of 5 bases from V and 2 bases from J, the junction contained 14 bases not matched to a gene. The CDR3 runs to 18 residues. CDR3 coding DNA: TGTGCCAGTAGTCTGAAGGCCCCTAGCGGGGTGTTCACAGATACGCAGTATTTT. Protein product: CASSLKAPSGVFTDTQYF.

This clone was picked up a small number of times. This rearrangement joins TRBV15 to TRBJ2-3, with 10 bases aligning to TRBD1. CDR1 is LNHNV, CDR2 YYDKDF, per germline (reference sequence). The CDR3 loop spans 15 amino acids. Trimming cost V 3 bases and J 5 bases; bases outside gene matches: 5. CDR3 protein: CATSSYGTGEDTQYF. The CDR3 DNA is TGTGCCACCAGCAGTTATGGGACAGGGGAAGATACGCAGTATTTT.

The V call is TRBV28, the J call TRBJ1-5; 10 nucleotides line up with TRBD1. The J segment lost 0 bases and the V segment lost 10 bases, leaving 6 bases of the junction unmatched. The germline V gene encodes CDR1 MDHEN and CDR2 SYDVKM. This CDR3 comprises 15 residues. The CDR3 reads CAIPGQGNSNQPQHF. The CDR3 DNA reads TGTGCCATTCCGGGACAGGGGAATAGCAATCAGCCCCAGCATTTT. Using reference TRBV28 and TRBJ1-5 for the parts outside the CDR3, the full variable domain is DVKVTQSSRYLVKRTGEKVFLECVQDMDHENMFWYRQDPGLGLRLIYFSYDVKMKEKGDIPEGYSVSREKKERFSLILESASTNQTSMYLCAIPGQGNSNQPQHFGDGTRLSIL.

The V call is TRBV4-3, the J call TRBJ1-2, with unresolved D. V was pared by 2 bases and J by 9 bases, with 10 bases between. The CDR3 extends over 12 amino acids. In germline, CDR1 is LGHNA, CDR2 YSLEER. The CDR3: CASSQNQASYTF. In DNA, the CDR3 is TGCGCCAGCAGCCAAAATCAGGCGAGCTACACCTTC.